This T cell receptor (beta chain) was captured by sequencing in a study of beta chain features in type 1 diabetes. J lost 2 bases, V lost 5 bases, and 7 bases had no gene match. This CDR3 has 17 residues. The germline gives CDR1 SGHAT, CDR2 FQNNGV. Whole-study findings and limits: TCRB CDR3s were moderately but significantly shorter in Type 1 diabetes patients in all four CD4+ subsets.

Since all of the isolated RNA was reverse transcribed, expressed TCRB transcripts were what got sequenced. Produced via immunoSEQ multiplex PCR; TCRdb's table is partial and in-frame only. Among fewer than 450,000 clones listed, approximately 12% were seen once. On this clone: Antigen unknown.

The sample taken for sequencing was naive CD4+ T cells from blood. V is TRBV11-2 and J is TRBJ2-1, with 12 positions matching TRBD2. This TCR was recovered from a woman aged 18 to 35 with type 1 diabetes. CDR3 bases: TGTGCCAGCAGCCCGTGGACTAGCGGGACTCCCTACAATGAGCAGTTCTTC. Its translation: CASSPWTSGTPYNEQFF.